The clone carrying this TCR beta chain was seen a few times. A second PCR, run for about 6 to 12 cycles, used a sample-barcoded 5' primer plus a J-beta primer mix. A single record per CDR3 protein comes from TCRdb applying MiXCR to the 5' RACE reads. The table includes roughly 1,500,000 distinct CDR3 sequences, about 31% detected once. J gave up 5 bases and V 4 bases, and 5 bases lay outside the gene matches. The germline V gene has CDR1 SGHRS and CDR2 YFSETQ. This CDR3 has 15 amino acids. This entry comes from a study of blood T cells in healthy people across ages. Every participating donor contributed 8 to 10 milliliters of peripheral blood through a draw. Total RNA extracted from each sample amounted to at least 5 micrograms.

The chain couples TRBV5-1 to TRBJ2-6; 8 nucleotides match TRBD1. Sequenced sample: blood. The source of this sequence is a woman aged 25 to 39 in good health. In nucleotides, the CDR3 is TGCGCCAGCAGCGGACAGGGCCTCAGGGCCAACGTCCTGACTTTC. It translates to CASSGQGLRANVLTF.